This T cell receptor beta chain came from a study of blood T cells in healthy people across ages. Study-level information: Template switching captured about one barcoded beta molecule per two T cells.

Next came a second PCR, run for about 6 to 11 cycles, which used a sample-barcoded 5' primer along with a J-beta primer mix. Each cDNA molecule carried a tag from a template-switch adaptor that contained 12 random nucleotides. MiXCR, applied by TCRdb to the 5' RACE reads, yields one record per CDR3 protein. Of 800,000 or so distinct CDR3 sequences listed, around half were seen once; the top ten hold around 18%. The V end lost 2 bases, the J end lost 14 bases, and 13 bases lay between the germline ends. The CDR3 loop spans 13 amino acids. Germline V gives CDR1 SNHLY, CDR2 FYNNEI. The TCR originated in a man at least 80 years old in good health. The sequenced sample consisted of blood. The chain couples TRBV2 to TRBJ1-6, with D possibly TRBD1 on 5 matching bases. The CDR3 nucleotides are TGTGCCAGCAGTGAACCCGGGGGGGGATCCCTCCACTTT. Translated, it gives CASSEPGGGSLHF. The full variable domain, in which reference TRBV2 and TRBJ1-6 provide the parts outside the CDR3, is EPEVTQTPSHQVTQMGQEVILRCVPISNHLYFYWYRQILGQKVEFLVSFYNNEISEKSEIFDDQFSVERPDGSNFTLKIRSTKLEDSAMYFCASSEPGGGSLHFGNGTRLTVT.